A selection of T cell receptor beta chains follows, all from one sample in a study of OX40 agonist ivuxolimab in advanced cancers. Only in-frame clones appear in the TCRdb table, and some are missing; sequencing was by immunoSEQ multiplex PCR. Of 45,000 to 50,000 clones in the sample, about 90% were seen once. The sample was CD4+ or CD8+ T cells sorted from blood, taken in a trial of the OX40 agonist ivuxolimab. These receptors originate from an adult with an advanced solid tumor such as melanoma, head and neck, liver or kidney cancer. Both conserved end residues are part of each CDR3. Only part of the rows carry a size: once, few, many, or a class if the clone is expanded.

J gene	clone size	V gene	CDR3 protein
TRBJ2-6	NA	TRBV9	CASSVAGRQSSGANVLTF
TRBJ1-5	NA	TRBV4-3	CASSQDRAGGQPQHF
TRBJ1-2	NA	TRBV7-3	CASSLSGAGGYTF
TRBJ2-5	NA	TRBV4-1	CASSQDPLKTQYF
TRBJ2-7	NA	TRBV10-3	CAIRPGGVTYEQYF
TRBJ2-2	NA	TRBV9	CASSPQPSSLGELFF
TRBJ2-7	once	TRBV4-1	CASSQVPGQGAYEQYF
TRBJ2-1	NA	TRBV5-4	CASSLGGDSSYNEQFF
TRBJ1-1	NA	TRBV7-9	CASSLRGGSKWNTEAFF
TRBJ2-7	NA	TRBV2	CASSSGSHSSYEQYF
TRBJ2-5	NA	TRBV11-1	CASSPGTVLEETQYF
TRBJ2-2	NA	TRBV28	CASRTGNTGELFF
TRBJ2-7	NA	TRBV7-2	CASSLGPRVEQYF
TRBJ2-7	NA	TRBV7-9	CASSLGWPSGRGASHEQYF
TRBJ1-2	NA	TRBV19	CASSLTGREGYGYTF
TRBJ2-1	NA	TRBV18	CASSPSAASSYNEQFF
TRBJ2-7	NA	TRBV5-1	CASSFGLAVPYEQYF
TRBJ1-3	NA	TRBV7-2	CASSLAGGLGNTIYF
TRBJ1-4	NA	TRBV29-1	CSVSRTNEKLFF
TRBJ1-4	NA	TRBV19	CASTLIRDGSREKLFF
TRBJ2-2	few	TRBV27	CASRRLAGGNTGELFF
TRBJ2-1	NA	TRBV11-2	CASSLTASSYNEQFF
TRBJ2-3	NA	TRBV11-3	CASSLVGRTTDTQYF
TRBJ1-2	NA	TRBV28	CASSNGQGDYGYTF
TRBJ1-5	NA	TRBV27	CASSLFPNQPQHF
TRBJ2-5	NA	TRBV12-5	CASGTGTSGIETQYF
TRBJ2-5	NA	TRBV18	CASSPPGSQETQYF
TRBJ1-2	NA	TRBV28	CATTGVANYGYTF
TRBJ1-2	NA	TRBV6-6	CASSYTEGTGYTF
TRBJ2-5	NA	TRBV7-2	CASSLGGVRETQYF
TRBJ2-5	few	TRBV5-6	CASSLGPFGTGQETQYF
TRBJ2-7	NA	TRBV6-1	CASSEGGSSYEQYF
TRBJ2-3	NA	TRBV30	CAWRGTGSTDTQYF
TRBJ1-5	NA	TRBV10-3	CAISESREEQPQHF
TRBJ2-1	NA	TRBV7-8	CASSLIRAVSYNEQFF
TRBJ2-7	NA	TRBV7-7	CASSLIHGLGTFEQYF
TRBJ2-1	NA	TRBV10-2	CASKLAGTSEQFF
TRBJ1-2	NA	TRBV6-6	CASSRRDHGYTF
TRBJ2-2	NA	TRBV19	CASNPLLGPGELFF
TRBJ1-5	few	TRBV7-2	CASSLTGTQPQHF
TRBJ2-7	NA	TRBV28	CASSSPGTGAYEQYF
TRBJ1-4	NA	TRBV18	CASSPGDRAGEKLFF
TRBJ1-2	NA	TRBV30	CAWSVQQSGYGYTF
TRBJ2-5	NA	TRBV15	CATSDQETQYF
TRBJ2-7	NA	TRBV12-2	CASRSRTDKTSYEQYF
TRBJ2-1	NA	TRBV4-1	CASSQVTGEQFF
TRBJ2-7	NA	TRBV28	CASSLSRWNKGEQYF
TRBJ1-6	NA	TRBV18	CASSPGENHLHF
TRBJ2-3	NA	TRBV5-4	CASSSTSSTDTQYF